Below are 17 T cell receptor beta chains sequenced from a single sample in a study of blood T cell repertoires in COVID-19. Using immunoSEQ multiplex PCR, the repertoire was profiled, and TCRdb retains in-frame clones only, with some absent. In the table there are some 70,000 clones, over 75% of which are singletons. Sequencing was performed on peripheral blood. These receptors all stem from an elderly man with acute or convalescent COVID-19.

The chain links TRBV3-1 (or the pseudogene TRBV3-2) to TRBJ1-6; no firm D call. V shed 4 bases and J shed 5 bases, with 6 bases lying between them. Germline CDR1 is LGHDT and CDR2 is YNNKEL (reference sequence). The CDR3 is 13 amino acids. CDR3 region: CASSRRDNSPLHF. The CDR3 DNA sequence: TGTGCCAGCAGCCGTAGAGATAATTCACCCCTCCACTTT.

The chain is built from TRBV18 and TRBJ1-5; D is perhaps TRBD1 (6 bases). CDR1 and CDR2 from the germline V gene are KGHSH and LQKENI. Trimming cost V 2 bases and J 4 bases, with 12 bases left between them. This CDR3 region has 15 residues. CDR3 protein: CASSPGPGVNQPQHF. The DNA of the CDR3 is TGTGCCAGCTCACCAGGTCCAGGGGTAAATCAGCCCCAGCATTTT.

This clone showed up just a few times. The chain carries TRBV9 and TRBJ1-2, with 7 bases matching TRBD1. This CDR3 has 17 residues. V was clipped by 4 bases and J by 0 bases; unmatched bases: 12. From germline, CDR1 is SGDLS and CDR2 YYNGEE. CDR3 sequence (DNA): TGTGCCAGCAGCTCTAACCGGGACAGATCGTCTAACTATGGCTACACCTTC. This gives the protein CASSSNRDRSSNYGYTF.

CDR3 sequence (DNA): TGTGCCAGCAGCTTATATGACAACTCCTACGAGCAGTACTTC. As protein: CASSLYDNSYEQYF. The V and J genes are TRBV7-9 and TRBJ2-7; D is uncertain. Germline-derived CDR1 and CDR2 are SEHNR and FQNEAQ (reference sequence). The CDR3 spans 14 residues. Trimming cost V 2 bases and J 0 bases, with 8 bases left between them.

V and J are TRBV27 and TRBJ1-1, with D unresolved. The CDR3 contains 13 residues. CDR1 and CDR2 from the germline V gene are MNHEY and SMNVEV (reference sequence). V lost 3 bases, J lost 8 bases, and 13 bases lay in between. CDR3 loop: CASSFVEGAEAFF. The CDR3, as DNA: TGTGCCAGCAGTTTTGTAGAGGGAGCGGAAGCTTTCTTT.

CDR3 in amino acids: CASSGPSGTATGELFF. The CDR3 bases are TGTGCCAGCAGCGGTCCTAGCGGGACGGCCACCGGGGAGCTGTTTTTT. This sequence joins TRBV9 and TRBJ2-2; 9 bases line up with TRBD2. The CDR3 length is 16 residues. CDR1 and CDR2 from the germline V gene are SGDLS and YYNGEE. V was clipped by 3 bases and J by 4 bases; unmatched bases: 7.

Only a few counts were recorded for this clone. The chain joins TRBV24-1 to TRBJ2-2; D remains ambiguous. Germline V lookup: CDR1 KGHDR, CDR2 SFDVKD. This CDR3 is 12 amino acids long. The V and J ends lost 9 bases and 2 bases respectively, with 6 bases between them. CDR3 loop: CATQENTGELFF. The CDR3 nucleotides read TGTGCCACCCAGGAAAACACCGGGGAGCTGTTTTTT.

The genes are TRBV14 and TRBJ1-6; D remains ambiguous. Germline V gene data show CDR1 as SGHDN and CDR2 as FVKESK. CDR3 size: 13 residues. V was cut by 0 bases and J by 8 bases, with 5 bases left in between. The CDR3 DNA reads as TGTGCCAGCAGCCAAGATTTCGATTCACCCCTCCACTTT. Translated: CASSQDFDSPLHF.

The chain is built from TRBV5-3 and TRBJ1-5; D is possibly TRBD1 (5 bases). TRBV5-3 carries the ORF label, with uncertain function. Trimming shortened V by 4 bases and J by 2 bases, and 22 bases separated the two germline ends. This CDR3 contains 18 residues. The CDR3 coding sequence is TGTGCCAGAAGCCTGGCCGCAGGGCGAACTCTGGGCAATCAGCCCCAGCATTTT. Protein product: CARSLAAGRTLGNQPQHF.

The chain employs TRBV9 and TRBJ2-3; 9 bases map to TRBD2. This CDR3 has 16 amino acids. The germline V gene encodes CDR1 SGDLS and CDR2 YYNGEE. Germline trimming cut 0 bases from V and 0 bases from J; bases unmatched to any gene: 2. The CDR3 nucleotides read TGTGCCAGCAGCGTAGGACTAGCGGAAAGCACAGATACGCAGTATTTT. Protein sequence: CASSVGLAESTDTQYF.

In this sample, this clone turned up once. The same CDR3 is also encoded by other DNA sequences in this sample. The chain couples TRBV21-1 to TRBJ2-7; the DNA was not compared with TRBD1, the D call given in the table. TRBV21-1 is reported as a pseudogene. CDR3 length: 15 residues. The CDR3 reads CASSKAANLSYEQYF. Here the CDR3 DNA reads TGTGCCAGTAGCAAAGCGGCCAACCTCTCCTACGAGCAGTACTTC.

V usage is TRBV3-1 (or the pseudogene TRBV3-2) and J usage is TRBJ1-5; tentative D call: TRBD1 (5 bases). Germline V gene data show CDR1 as LGHDT and CDR2 as YNNKEL (reference sequence). V dropped 4 bases and J dropped 5 bases, with 21 bases sitting between them. This CDR3 comprises 17 residues. Here the CDR3 reads CASSREEGKGLYQPQHF. The DNA for the CDR3 is TGTGCCAGCAGCCGAGAGGAAGGTAAGGGACTCTATCAGCCCCAGCATTTT.

The chain recombines TRBV4-1 with TRBJ1-5; tentative D call: TRBD1 (6 bases). V was pared by 3 bases and J by 7 bases, with 19 bases between. The germline gives CDR1 MGHRA, CDR2 YSYEKL. CDR3 length: 16 residues. CDR3: CASSQSLAGGGQPQHF. The DNA of the CDR3 is TGCGCCAGCAGCCAGTCCCTAGCGGGGGGCGGGCAGCCCCAGCATTTT.

V gene TRBV11-2 combines with J gene TRBJ1-6, with TRBD1 identical over 8 bases. Looked up from germline, CDR1 is SGHAT and CDR2 is FQNNGV. The ends lost 6 bases at V and 7 bases at J; junction bases unmatched: 11. The CDR3 totals 16 residues. CDR3 sequence: CASSPDRAERNSPLHF. The CDR3 bases are TGTGCCAGCAGTCCGGACAGGGCAGAAAGAAATTCACCCCTCCACTTT.

CDR3 amino acids: CASSFLGVSAPLHF. The CDR3 bases are TGTGCCAGCAGCTTCTTAGGGGTTTCGGCACCCCTCCACTTT. This rearrangement joins TRBV5-6 to TRBJ1-6; D perhaps matches TRBD1 (5 bases). Germline assignment: CDR1 SGHDT and CDR2 YYEEEE. This CDR3 spans 14 amino acids. Between the trimmed V and J ends, which lost 2 bases and 11 bases, there was a span of 14 bases.

This clone came up a few times. The V and J genes are TRBV6-5 and TRBJ1-1, with a tentative D call TRBD1 (6 bases). This CDR3 contains 13 residues. The V gene lost 5 bases and the J gene lost 8 bases, with 15 bases spanning the gap. Germline V gene sequence: CDR1 MNHEY, CDR2 SVGAGI. The CDR3 loop reads CASSRGRVGEAFF. CDR3 DNA: TGTGCCAGCAGTAGGGGGAGGGTGGGCGAAGCTTTCTTT.

The J gene is TRBJ2-2, the V gene TRBV5-1; TRBD2 agrees at 14 bases. J gave up 4 bases and V 1 base, and 3 bases lay outside the gene matches. This CDR3 comprises 17 residues. Germline V lookup: CDR1 SGHRS, CDR2 YFSETQ. Here the CDR3 reads CASSLRGLAGATGELFF. For the CDR3, the DNA is TGCGCCAGCAGCTTGCGGGGACTAGCGGGAGCCACCGGGGAGCTGTTTTTT. Together with reference TRBV5-1 and TRBJ2-2, the CDR3 gives the full variable domain: KAGVTQTPRYLIKTRGQQVTLSCSPISGHRSVSWYQQTPGQGLQFLFEYFSETQRNKGNFPGRFSGRQFSNSRSEMNVSTLELGDSALYLCASSLRGLAGATGELFFGEGSRLTVL.